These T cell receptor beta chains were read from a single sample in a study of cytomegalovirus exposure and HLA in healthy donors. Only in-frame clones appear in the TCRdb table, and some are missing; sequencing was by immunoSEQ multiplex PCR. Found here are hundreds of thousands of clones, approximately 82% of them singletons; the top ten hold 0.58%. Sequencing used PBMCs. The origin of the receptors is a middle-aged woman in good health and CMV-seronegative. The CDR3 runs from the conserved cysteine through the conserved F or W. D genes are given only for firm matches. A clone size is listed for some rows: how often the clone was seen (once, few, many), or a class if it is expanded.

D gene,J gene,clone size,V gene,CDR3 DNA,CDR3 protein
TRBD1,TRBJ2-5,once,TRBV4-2,TGTGCCAGCAGCCAAGATAGGGGGCGGTGGGAGACCCAGTACTTC,CASSQDRGRWETQYF
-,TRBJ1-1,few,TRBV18,TGTGCCAGCTCACGTGGACAGAGGAACACTGAAGCTTTCTTT,CASSRGQRNTEAFF
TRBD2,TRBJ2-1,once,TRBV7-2,TGTGCCAGCAGCCCGGGACTAGCGGCTGAGCAGTTCTTC,CASSPGLAAEQFF
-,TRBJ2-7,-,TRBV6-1,TGTGCCAGCAGGCTCCAGAACGGGGTCGAGCAGTACTTC,CASRLQNGVEQYF
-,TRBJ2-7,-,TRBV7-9,TGTGCCAGCAGCGGCCTGGACGAGCAGTACTTC,CASSGLDEQYF
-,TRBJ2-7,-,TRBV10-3,TGTGCCATCAGTGACCGACCCAAACTGACAAAGCAGTACTTC,CAISDRPKLTKQYF
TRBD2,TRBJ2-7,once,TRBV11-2,TGTGCCAGCAGCTTATCGGCGGGGGAAACCTACGAGCAGTACTTC,CASSLSAGETYEQYF
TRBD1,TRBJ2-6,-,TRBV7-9,TGTGCCAGCAGCCTGAGGACAGGGGTCAACGTCCTGACTTTC,CASSLRTGVNVLTF
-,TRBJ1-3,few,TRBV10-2,TGCGCCAGCAGCGGAGGGGTCTCTGGAAACACCATATATTTT,CASSGGVSGNTIYF
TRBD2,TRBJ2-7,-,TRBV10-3,TGTGCCATCAGTGTTAGCGGGGTAGACTCCGAGCAGTACTTC,CAISVSGVDSEQYF
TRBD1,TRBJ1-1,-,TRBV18,TGTGCCAGCTCCGCCGGGACAGCACAAACTGAAGCTTTCTTT,CASSAGTAQTEAFF
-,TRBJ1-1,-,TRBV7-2,TGTGCCAGCAGCACCCAGGGTGGGACTGAAGCTTTCTTT,CASSTQGGTEAFF
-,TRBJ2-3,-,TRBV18,TGTGCCAGCTCACCTACTCTTGGGGCGGCAGATACGCAGTATTTT,CASSPTLGAADTQYF
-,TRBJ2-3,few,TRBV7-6,TGTGCCAGCAGCTTTCTTCGTCACAGGCTAGGGTCGACAGATACGCAGTATTTT,CASSFLRHRLGSTDTQYF
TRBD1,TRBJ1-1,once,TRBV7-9,TGTGCCAGCAGCTTACAACTGGACAGGGCGAACACTGAAGCTTTCTTT,CASSLQLDRANTEAFF
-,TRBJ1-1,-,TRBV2,TGTGCCAGAGGGGCAGGGGACACTGAAGCTTTCTTT,CARGAGDTEAFF
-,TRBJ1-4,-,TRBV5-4,TGTGCCAGCAGCTTAGGGGTGGGTGAAAAACTGTTTTTT,CASSLGVGEKLFF
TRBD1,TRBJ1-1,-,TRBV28,TGTGCCAGCATCCAGAGGGGGCCCGAGGGAGCTTTCTTT,CASIQRGPEGAFF
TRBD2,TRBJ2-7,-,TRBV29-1,TGCAGCGTTTCTACTAGCGGGAGTTCTTACGAGCAGTACTTC,CSVSTSGSSYEQYF
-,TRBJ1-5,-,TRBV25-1,TGTGCCAGCAGCGCTCAGGGTTTGGGAAATCAGCCCCAGCATTTT,CASSAQGLGNQPQHF
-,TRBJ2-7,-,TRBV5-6,TGTGCCAGCAGCTTGGGTAACGAGCAGTACTTC,CASSLGNEQYF
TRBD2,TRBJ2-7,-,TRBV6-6,TGTGCCAGCATTTACTGGCGGGGGATATCCTACGAGCAGTACTTC,CASIYWRGISYEQYF
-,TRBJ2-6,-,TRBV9,TGTGCCAGCAGCCTACAGGGTCCGATGAGCTCTGGGGCCAACGTCCTGACTTTC,CASSLQGPMSSGANVLTF
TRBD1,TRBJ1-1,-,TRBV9,TGTGCCAGCAGCCAAAGGGGCAGGGGGGTCACTGAAGCTTTCTTT,CASSQRGRGVTEAFF
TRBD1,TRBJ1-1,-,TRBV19,TGTGCCAGTAGTACCACGACAGGGGGTGAAGCTTTCTTT,CASSTTTGGEAFF
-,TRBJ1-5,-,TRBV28,TGTGCCAGCAGTTTAAGGGTTGACAGCTCCCCTTATAGCAATCAGCCCCAGCATTTT,CASSLRVDSSPYSNQPQHF
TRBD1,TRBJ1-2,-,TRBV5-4,TGTGCCAGCAGCCCAAGACAGGGGGCAGGGGGCTACACCTTC,CASSPRQGAGGYTF
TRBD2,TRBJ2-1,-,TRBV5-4,TGTGCCAGCAGCTCAAAACTAGCGGGGGGACGCAATGAGCAGTTCTTC,CASSSKLAGGRNEQFF
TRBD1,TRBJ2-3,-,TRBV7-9,TGTGCCAGTCGGACAGGAGGAGATACGCAGTATTTT,CASRTGGDTQYF
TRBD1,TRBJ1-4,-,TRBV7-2,TGTGCCAGCAGCTTAGCGCCCCAGCTACAGGGGCATGAAAAACTGTTTTTT,CASSLAPQLQGHEKLFF
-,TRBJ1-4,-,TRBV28,TGTGCCAGCAGTTTATCGGGGGGTAAGGTGTTTTTT,CASSLSGGKVFF
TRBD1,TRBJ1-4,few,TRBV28,TGTGCCAGCAGTTTAAATCTGCCAGGGGGCAATGAAAAACTGTTTTTT,CASSLNLPGGNEKLFF
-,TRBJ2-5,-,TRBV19,TGTGCCAGTAGTAGCCCAGGGCAAGGGGTCCAAGAGACCCAGTACTTC,CASSSPGQGVQETQYF
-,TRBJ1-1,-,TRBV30,TGTGCCTGGACGATCCAATGGGCTACTGAAGCTTTCTTT,CAWTIQWATEAFF
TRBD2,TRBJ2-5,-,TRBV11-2,TGTGCCAGCAGCTTAAAAGCGGGGGGCCCCCTCTACCAAGAGACCCAGTACTTC,CASSLKAGGPLYQETQYF
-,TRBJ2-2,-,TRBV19,TGTGCCAGTAGCCGGTCAGCGGGTACGAACACCGGGGAGCTGTTTTTT,CASSRSAGTNTGELFF
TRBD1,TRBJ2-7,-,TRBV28,TGTGCCAGCAGCCGGCTACGGACAGGGGGAATCTCCTACGAGCAGTACTTC,CASSRLRTGGISYEQYF
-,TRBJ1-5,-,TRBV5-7,TGTGCCAGCAGCTTGAGCACAGTGAATAATCAGCCCCAGCATTTT,CASSLSTVNNQPQHF
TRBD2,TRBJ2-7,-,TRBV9,TGTGCCAGCAGCGTGGAGCCCCTTACTAGCGGGGGGGCCTACGAGCAGTACTTC,CASSVEPLTSGGAYEQYF
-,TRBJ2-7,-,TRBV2,TGTGCCAGCAGGGCAGCGTCAAATTACGAGCAGTACTTC,CASRAASNYEQYF
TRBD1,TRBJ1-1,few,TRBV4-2,TGTGCCAGCAGCCATGGGACAGGGAACACTGAAGCTTTCTTT,CASSHGTGNTEAFF
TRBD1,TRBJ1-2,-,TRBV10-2,TGCGCCAGCAGTGAGTCAGGGGGCGCGACCAATGGCTACACCTTC,CASSESGGATNGYTF
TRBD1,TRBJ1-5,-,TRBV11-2,TGTGCCAGCAGCACAGGACAGGGTAGAACTCAGCCCCAGCATTTT,CASSTGQGRTQPQHF
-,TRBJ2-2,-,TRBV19,TGTGCCAGTAGTATTTTCCGGGTGGGCAGGGTGAACACCGGGGAGCTGTTTTTT,CASSIFRVGRVNTGELFF
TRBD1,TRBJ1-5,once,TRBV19,TGTGCCAGTAGTACCGGACAGGGTGGTCAGCCCCAGCATTTT,CASSTGQGGQPQHF
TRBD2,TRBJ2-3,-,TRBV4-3,TGCGCCAGCGGGGCTAGCGGGAACACAGATACGCAGTATTTT,CASGASGNTDTQYF
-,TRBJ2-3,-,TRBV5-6,TGTGCCAGCAGCGATGACAGGGTACGGGGGGATACGCAGTATTTT,CASSDDRVRGDTQYF
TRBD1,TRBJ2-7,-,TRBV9,TGTGCCAGCAGCGTAGGGTTAGGACAGGGTGGGGAAGAGCAGTACTTC,CASSVGLGQGGEEQYF
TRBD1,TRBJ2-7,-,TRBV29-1,TGCAGCGGCTCGACAGGGACCTACGAGCAGTACTTC,CSGSTGTYEQYF
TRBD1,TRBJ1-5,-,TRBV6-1,TGTGCCAGCAATCCTCCAGGGGGCCGACAGCCCCAGCATTTT,CASNPPGGRQPQHF
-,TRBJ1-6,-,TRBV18,TGTGCCAGCTCACCTCTGGACAGCTATAATTCACCCCTCCACTTT,CASSPLDSYNSPLHF
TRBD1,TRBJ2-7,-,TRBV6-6,TGTGCCAGCCGCGGGACAGGGACCGGCGAGCAGTACTTC,CASRGTGTGEQYF
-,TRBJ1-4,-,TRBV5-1,TGCGCCAGCAGCTTAACAGGGCGGTTGACTAATGAAAAACTGTTTTTT,CASSLTGRLTNEKLFF
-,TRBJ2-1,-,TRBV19,TGTGCCAGTCTTGGGAGCCCTGCAAGCTCCTACAATGAGCAGTTCTTC,CASLGSPASSYNEQFF
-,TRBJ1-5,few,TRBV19,TGTGCCGCTAATACGGGGAGGAATCAGCCCCAGCATTTT,CAANTGRNQPQHF
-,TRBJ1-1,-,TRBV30,TGTGCCTGGAGGGAGTTGAACACTGAAGCTTTCTTT,CAWRELNTEAFF
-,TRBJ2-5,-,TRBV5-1,TGCGCCAGCAGCTTGGACAGCCAAGAGACCCAGTACTTC,CASSLDSQETQYF
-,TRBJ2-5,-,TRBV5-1,TGCGCCAGCGATGACTTGGACATCGGTTGGCAGACCCAGTACTTC,CASDDLDIGWQTQYF
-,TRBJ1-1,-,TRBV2,TGTGCCAGCATGGAAGACTACACTGAAGCTTTCTTT,CASMEDYTEAFF
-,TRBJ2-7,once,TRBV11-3,TGTGCCAGCAGCGCGGATCGCTGGTCCTACGAGCAGTACTTC,CASSADRWSYEQYF